The 2 T cell receptor beta chains below all came from one sample that was sequenced in a study of blood T cell repertoires in COVID-19. The table came from immunoSEQ multiplex PCR; TCRdb's copy has only in-frame clones and leaves some out. The top ten clones hold 1% of a sample with some 310,000 clones, around nine tenths of them seen once. The sequencing input was peripheral blood. The source of these receptors is a man aged 45-65 years with active or convalescent COVID-19.

The chain has TRBV6-2 or TRBV6-3 and TRBJ1-3; D remains unclear. Germline V lookup: CDR1 MNHEY, CDR2 SVGEGT. There are 14 residues in the CDR3. V dropped 6 bases and J dropped 2 bases, with 11 bases sitting between them. The CDR3: CASSLTRPGNTIYF. The CDR3 nucleotides read TGTGCCAGCAGCCTGACAAGACCTGGAAACACCATATATTTT.

This clone was counted once. The chain uses TRBV28 and TRBJ1-4; the D gene is possibly TRBD1 (6 bases). The germline CDR1 and CDR2 sequences are MDHEN and SYDVKM. There are 14 residues in the CDR3. Deletions cut 5 bases from V and 7 bases from J, with 14 bases between. The DNA for the CDR3 is TGTGCCAGCAGTCCGGGGACAAGTCCTGAAAAACTGTTTTTT. Translating it yields CASSPGTSPEKLFF. Variable domain in full (rest from reference TRBV28 and TRBJ1-4): DVKVTQSSRYLVKRTGEKVFLECVQDMDHENMFWYRQDPGLGLRLIYFSYDVKMKEKGDIPEGYSVSREKKERFSLILESASTNQTSMYLCASSPGTSPEKLFFGSGTQLSVL.